This entry concerns a single TCR beta chain. Its antigen is as yet unknown. This table comes from immunoSEQ multiplex PCR, and its TCRdb copy is limited to in-frame clones, with some not included. The sample holds 15,000 or so clones; approximately 60% are singletons and the top ten take 10% to 15%. This sample is part of a study of T cell clonotyping in hematopoietic cell transplantation. Study-wide findings and caveats: Pathologically expanded recipient clonotypes increased progressively from day 30 to day 180 as diversity fell.

The V gene's germline CDR1 is MNHNY and CDR2 SVGAGI (reference sequence). The CDR3 contains 13 residues. V dropped 5 bases and J dropped 3 bases, with 10 bases sitting between them. Sequencing was performed on PBMCs, taken 30 days after allogeneic stem cell transplant. The chain joins TRBV6-6 to TRBJ1-1, with no clear D. The sequence came from a male patient between 50 and 60 years old who had an allogeneic stem cell transplant from an unrelated donor, so T cells may come from the graft donor. Some clones in this sample may be carry-over from other donors' samples. The CDR3 region is CASSRSPYTEAFF. CDR3 coding DNA: TGTGCCAGCAGTCGAAGCCCATACACTGAAGCTTTCTTT.